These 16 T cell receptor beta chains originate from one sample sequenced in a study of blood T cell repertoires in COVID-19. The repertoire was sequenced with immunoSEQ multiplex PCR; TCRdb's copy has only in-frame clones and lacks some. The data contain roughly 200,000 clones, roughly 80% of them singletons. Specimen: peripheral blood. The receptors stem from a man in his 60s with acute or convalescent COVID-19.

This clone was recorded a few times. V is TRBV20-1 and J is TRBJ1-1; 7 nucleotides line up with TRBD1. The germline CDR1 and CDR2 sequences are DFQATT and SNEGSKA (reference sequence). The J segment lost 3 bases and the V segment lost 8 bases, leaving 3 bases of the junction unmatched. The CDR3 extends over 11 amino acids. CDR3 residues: CSSGTDTEAFF. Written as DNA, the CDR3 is TGCAGTAGTGGGACAGACACTGAAGCTTTCTTT.

CDR3 coding DNA: TGTGCCAGCAGCGTTCAAAAGACAGGTGACAATGAGCAGTTCTTC. As protein: CASSVQKTGDNEQFF. The genes are TRBV6-6 and TRBJ2-1; possibly TRBD1 for D (6 bases). Trimming pared 6 bases from V and 5 bases from J, leaving 17 bases between. From germline, CDR1 is MNHNY and CDR2 SVGAGI (reference sequence). The CDR3 sequence is 15 residues long.

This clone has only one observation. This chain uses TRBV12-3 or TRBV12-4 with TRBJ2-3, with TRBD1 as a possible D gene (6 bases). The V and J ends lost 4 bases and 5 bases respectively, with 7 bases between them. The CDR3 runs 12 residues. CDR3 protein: CASSSGVDTQYF. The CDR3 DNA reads TGTGCCAGCAGTTCAGGGGTAGATACGCAGTATTTT.

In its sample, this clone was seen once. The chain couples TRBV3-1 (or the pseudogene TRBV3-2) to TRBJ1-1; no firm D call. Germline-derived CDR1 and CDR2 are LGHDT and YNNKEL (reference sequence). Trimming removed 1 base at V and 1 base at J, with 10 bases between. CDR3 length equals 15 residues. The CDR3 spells CASSQAWSGNTEAFF. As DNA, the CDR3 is TGTGCCAGCAGCCAAGCGTGGTCGGGGAACACTGAAGCTTTCTTT.

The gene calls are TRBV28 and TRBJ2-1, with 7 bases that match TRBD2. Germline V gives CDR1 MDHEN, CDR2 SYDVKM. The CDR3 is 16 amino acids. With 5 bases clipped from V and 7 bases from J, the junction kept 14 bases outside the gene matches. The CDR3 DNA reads TGTGCCAGCAGTCCCCCAAGGACTAGTGCCCGGAATGAGCAGTTCTTC. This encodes CASSPPRTSARNEQFF.

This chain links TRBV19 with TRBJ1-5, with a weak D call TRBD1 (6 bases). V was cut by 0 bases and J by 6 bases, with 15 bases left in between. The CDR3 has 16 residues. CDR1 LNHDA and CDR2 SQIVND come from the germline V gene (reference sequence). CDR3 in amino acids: CASSIEWQGLSQPQHF. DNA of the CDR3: TGTGCCAGTAGTATAGAATGGCAGGGGTTGAGTCAGCCCCAGCATTTT.

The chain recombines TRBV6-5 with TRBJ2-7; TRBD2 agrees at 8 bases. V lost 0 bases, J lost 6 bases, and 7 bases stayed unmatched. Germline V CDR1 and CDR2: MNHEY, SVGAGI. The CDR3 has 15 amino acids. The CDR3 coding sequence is TGTGCCAGCAGTTACTCTGGGCGGGGGGCAGGCGAGCAGTACTTC. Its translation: CASSYSGRGAGEQYF.

CDR3 amino acids: CAWNREGPGELFF. The CDR3 DNA follows: TGTGCCTGGAACAGGGAGGGACCCGGGGAGCTGTTTTTT. This sequence joins TRBV30 and TRBJ2-2; TRBD2 might be the D (7 bases). The CDR3 length is 13 residues. V was shortened by 4 bases and J by 6 bases, with 12 bases between the two germline ends. Germline V gene data show CDR1 as GTSNPN and CDR2 as SVGIG (reference sequence).

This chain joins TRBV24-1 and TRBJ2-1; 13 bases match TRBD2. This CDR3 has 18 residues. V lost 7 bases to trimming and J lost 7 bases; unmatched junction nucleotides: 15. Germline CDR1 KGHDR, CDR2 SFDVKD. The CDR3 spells CATSRGQTGLAGLNEQFF. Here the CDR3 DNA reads TGTGCCACCAGCCGGGGACAGACGGGACTAGCGGGATTGAATGAGCAGTTCTTC.

The DNA of the CDR3 is TGCAGTGCTAGAACGGGGGGTATCCAGTATTTT. It codes for CSARTGGIQYF. V usage is TRBV20-1 and J usage is TRBJ2-3; 7 nucleotides match TRBD2. Trimming removed 2 bases from V and 12 bases from J; junction bases left unmatched: 5. This CDR3 is 11 amino acids long. Looked up from germline, CDR1 is DFQATT and CDR2 is SNEGSKA (reference sequence).

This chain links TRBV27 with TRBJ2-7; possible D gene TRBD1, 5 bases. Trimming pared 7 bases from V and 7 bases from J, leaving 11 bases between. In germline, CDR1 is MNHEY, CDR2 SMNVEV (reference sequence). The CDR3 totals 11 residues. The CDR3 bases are TGTGCCAGCATTCAGGGAAAGGAGCAGTACTTC. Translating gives CASIQGKEQYF.

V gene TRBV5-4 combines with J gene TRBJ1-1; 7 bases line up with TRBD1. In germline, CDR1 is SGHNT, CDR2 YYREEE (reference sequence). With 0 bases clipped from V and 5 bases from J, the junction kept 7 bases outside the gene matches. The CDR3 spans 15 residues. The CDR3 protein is CASSLAQNRGTEAFF. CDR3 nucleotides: TGTGCCAGCAGCTTGGCTCAGAACAGGGGAACTGAAGCTTTCTTT.

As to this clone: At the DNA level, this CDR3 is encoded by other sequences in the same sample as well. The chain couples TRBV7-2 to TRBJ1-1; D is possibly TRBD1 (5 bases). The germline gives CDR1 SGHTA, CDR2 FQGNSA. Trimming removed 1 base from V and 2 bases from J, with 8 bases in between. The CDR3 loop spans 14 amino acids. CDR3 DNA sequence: TGTGCCAGCAGCTTAGGTCAGGGAAACACTGAAGCTTTCTTT. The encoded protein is CASSLGQGNTEAFF.

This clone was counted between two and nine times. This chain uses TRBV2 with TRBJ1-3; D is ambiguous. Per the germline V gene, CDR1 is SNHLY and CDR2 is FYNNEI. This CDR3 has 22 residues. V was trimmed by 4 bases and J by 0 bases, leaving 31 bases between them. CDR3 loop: CASSVYAVSGAPLASSGNTIYF. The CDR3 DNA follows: TGTGCCAGCAGTGTTTACGCTGTTTCGGGAGCCCCTTTAGCCTCCTCTGGAAACACCATATATTTT.

The CDR3 nucleotides are TGTGCCAGCAGCCGGGATCCGACAACCCCATCCTACGAGCAGTACTTC. Protein: CASSRDPTTPSYEQYF. The V call is TRBV6-6, the J call TRBJ2-7; D might be TRBD2 (5 bases). The CDR3 contains 16 residues. The V end was cut by 6 bases, the J end by 1 base, with 19 bases between. Germline loops: CDR1 MNHNY, CDR2 SVGAGI (reference sequence).

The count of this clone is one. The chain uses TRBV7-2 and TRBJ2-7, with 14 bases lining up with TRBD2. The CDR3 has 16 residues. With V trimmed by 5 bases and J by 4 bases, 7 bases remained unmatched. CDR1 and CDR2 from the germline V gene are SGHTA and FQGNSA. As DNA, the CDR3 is TGTGCCAGCAGCGTCAGACTAGCGGGGGGGAGGTACGAGCAGTACTTC. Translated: CASSVRLAGGRYEQYF.